Listed below are T cell receptor beta chains from one sample, sequenced in a study of CD8+ T cells in alopecia areata. Libraries were prepared by immunoSEQ multiplex PCR; TCRdb keeps only in-frame clonotypes and omits some of them. The data show around 10,000 clones, with roughly three fifths seen just once and roughly 8% held by the top ten. The sample in question was skin, obtained at week 0. The receptor source for this set is a human donor with alopecia areata. CDR3s include the opening cysteine and the closing phenylalanine or tryptophan. Fields, in order: D gene, V gene, J gene, clone size, CDR3 protein, CDR3 DNA. The D gene is left open where the match is weak. The size of a clone is reported for some rows only, either as once, few or many, or as a class for expanded clones.

D gene: TRBD1; V gene: TRBV7-9; J gene: TRBJ2-7; clone size: -; CDR3 protein: CASSPETGTTYEQYF; CDR3 DNA: TGTGCCAGCAGCCCCGAGACAGGGACCACCTACGAGCAGTACTTC
D gene: -; V gene: TRBV27; J gene: TRBJ1-4; clone size: -; CDR3 protein: CASSLLGRGGEKLFF; CDR3 DNA: TGTGCCAGCAGTTTATTAGGCAGGGGCGGTGAAAAACTGTTTTTT
D gene: -; V gene: TRBV4-1; J gene: TRBJ2-1; clone size: -; CDR3 protein: CASSQVDLISYNEQFF; CDR3 DNA: TGCGCCAGCAGCCAAGTCGACTTAATTTCCTACAATGAGCAGTTCTTC
D gene: -; V gene: TRBV21-1; J gene: TRBJ2-7; clone size: -; CDR3 protein: CASRRLLLHVLDEQYF; CDR3 DNA: TGTGCCAGCAGACGCTTGCTGCTACACGTGTTAGACGAGCAGTACTTC
D gene: -; V gene: TRBV13; J gene: TRBJ1-6; clone size: -; CDR3 protein: CASSLGRHNSPLHF; CDR3 DNA: TGTGCCAGCAGCTTAGGTCGCCATAATTCACCCCTCCACTTT
D gene: -; V gene: TRBV18; J gene: TRBJ2-1; clone size: -; CDR3 protein: CASSPTKGRTLTQFF; CDR3 DNA: TGTGCCAGCTCACCGACTAAGGGACGGACGTTAACCCAGTTCTTC
D gene: TRBD2; V gene: TRBV5-1; J gene: TRBJ2-3; clone size: few; CDR3 protein: CASSTGLAGGTARGTDTQYF; CDR3 DNA: TGCGCCAGCAGCACGGGACTAGCGGGGGGCACGGCTCGGGGCACAGATACGCAGTATTTT
D gene: TRBD1; V gene: TRBV7-3; J gene: TRBJ1-1; clone size: -; CDR3 protein: CASSPNPFDRALNTEAFF; CDR3 DNA: TGCGCCAGCAGCCCCAACCCTTTTGACAGGGCATTGAACACTGAAGCTTTCTTT
D gene: TRBD2; V gene: TRBV6-1; J gene: TRBJ2-7; clone size: few; CDR3 protein: CASSEWRLAGRPYEQYF; CDR3 DNA: TGTGCCAGCAGTGAATGGAGACTAGCGGGGAGACCCTACGAGCAGTACTTC
D gene: -; V gene: TRBV11-2; J gene: TRBJ2-3; clone size: few; CDR3 protein: CASSLDRGGTDTQYF; CDR3 DNA: TGTGCCAGCAGCTTAGACCGTGGAGGGACAGATACGCAGTATTTT
D gene: TRBD1; V gene: TRBV7-9; J gene: TRBJ2-6; clone size: -; CDR3 protein: CASNRGYALSGANVLTF; CDR3 DNA: TGTGCCAGTAACAGGGGGTACGCTCTCTCTGGGGCCAACGTCCTGACTTTC
D gene: -; V gene: TRBV29-1; J gene: TRBJ2-3; clone size: few; CDR3 protein: CSVELTDTQYF; CDR3 DNA: TGCAGCGTTGAACTCACAGATACGCAGTATTTT
D gene: TRBD1; V gene: TRBV6-5; J gene: TRBJ1-1; clone size: -; CDR3 protein: CASSLYRQGETEAFF; CDR3 DNA: TGTGCCAGCAGTCTATACCGACAGGGGGAAACTGAAGCTTTCTTT
D gene: TRBD2; V gene: TRBV5-4; J gene: TRBJ2-4; clone size: -; CDR3 protein: CASSFRLAGLLAKNIQYF; CDR3 DNA: TGTGCCAGCAGCTTTAGACTAGCGGGGCTTCTAGCCAAAAACATTCAGTACTTC
D gene: -; V gene: TRBV19; J gene: TRBJ1-1; clone size: medium-sized; CDR3 protein: CASMGRAGEAFF; CDR3 DNA: TGTGCCAGTATGGGTAGAGCGGGAGAAGCTTTCTTT
D gene: TRBD2; V gene: TRBV5-1; J gene: TRBJ2-7; clone size: -; CDR3 protein: CASSLVASGTYEQYF; CDR3 DNA: TGCGCCAGCAGCTTGGTCGCTAGCGGGACCTACGAGCAGTACTTC
D gene: -; V gene: TRBV18; J gene: TRBJ2-3; clone size: -; CDR3 protein: CASSPLGGSDTQYF; CDR3 DNA: TGTGCCAGCTCACCACTTGGGGGATCAGATACGCAGTATTTT
D gene: -; V gene: TRBV29-1; J gene: TRBJ1-1; clone size: -; CDR3 protein: CSVEGQANTEAFF; CDR3 DNA: TGCAGCGTTGAGGGGCAGGCGAACACTGAAGCTTTCTTT
D gene: -; V gene: TRBV20-1; J gene: TRBJ2-3; clone size: -; CDR3 protein: CSARDGDTQYF; CDR3 DNA: TGCAGTGCTAGAGACGGCGATACGCAGTATTTT
D gene: -; V gene: TRBV5-6; J gene: TRBJ2-7; clone size: -; CDR3 protein: CASSLWGSYEQYF; CDR3 DNA: TGTGCCAGCAGCTTATGGGGCTCCTACGAGCAGTACTTC
D gene: -; V gene: TRBV2; J gene: TRBJ1-1; clone size: -; CDR3 protein: CASSELIANTEAFF; CDR3 DNA: TGTGCCAGCAGTGAATTAATCGCGAACACTGAAGCTTTCTTT
D gene: -; V gene: TRBV7-9; J gene: TRBJ2-3; clone size: -; CDR3 protein: CASSLGRTDASTDTQYF; CDR3 DNA: TGTGCCAGCAGCTTAGGTAGAACCGACGCTAGCACAGATACGCAGTATTTT
D gene: TRBD1; V gene: TRBV13; J gene: TRBJ1-1; clone size: once; CDR3 protein: CASSQTSGTVNTEAFF; CDR3 DNA: TGTGCCAGCAGCCAAACCTCCGGGACAGTGAACACTGAAGCTTTCTTT
D gene: -; V gene: TRBV18; J gene: TRBJ1-1; clone size: -; CDR3 protein: CASSPPQTHLDLNTEAFF; CDR3 DNA: TGTGCCAGCTCACCACCCCAAACCCATTTGGACTTGAACACTGAAGCTTTCTTT
D gene: TRBD1; V gene: TRBV20-1; J gene: TRBJ1-2; clone size: -; CDR3 protein: CSAWTGVGYTF; CDR3 DNA: TGCAGTGCCTGGACAGGGGTCGGCTACACCTTC
D gene: -; V gene: TRBV7-8; J gene: TRBJ2-3; clone size: few; CDR3 protein: CASSPPSDTQYF; CDR3 DNA: TGTGCCAGCAGCCCACCGTCAGATACGCAGTATTTT
D gene: -; V gene: TRBV7-8; J gene: TRBJ1-6; clone size: -; CDR3 protein: CASSKNRIGHTSSYNSPLHF; CDR3 DNA: TGTGCCAGCAGCAAAAACAGGATAGGTCATACAAGCTCCTATAATTCACCCCTCCACTTT
D gene: TRBD1; V gene: TRBV7-9; J gene: TRBJ2-3; clone size: few; CDR3 protein: CASSPRGPDTQYF; CDR3 DNA: TGTGCCAGCAGCCCGAGGGGGCCAGATACGCAGTATTTT
D gene: TRBD1; V gene: TRBV6-1; J gene: TRBJ2-3; clone size: -; CDR3 protein: CASSEAPGQGTDTQYF; CDR3 DNA: TGTGCCAGCAGTGAAGCGCCGGGACAGGGCACAGATACGCAGTATTTT
D gene: TRBD2; V gene: TRBV13; J gene: TRBJ2-1; clone size: few; CDR3 protein: CASSLGGGAAIPYNEQFF; CDR3 DNA: TGTGCCAGCAGCTTGGGCGGGGGGGCCGCTATCCCCTACAATGAGCAGTTCTTC
D gene: TRBD1; V gene: TRBV7-2; J gene: TRBJ1-1; clone size: -; CDR3 protein: CASSRRQGNGAEAFF; CDR3 DNA: TGTGCCAGCAGCCGAAGACAGGGGAATGGGGCTGAAGCTTTCTTT
D gene: -; V gene: TRBV7-8; J gene: TRBJ2-2; clone size: -; CDR3 protein: CASSLAQGWAGELFF; CDR3 DNA: TGTGCCAGCAGCTTAGCGCAGGGTTGGGCCGGGGAGCTGTTTTTT
D gene: TRBD1; V gene: TRBV5-1; J gene: TRBJ1-4; clone size: -; CDR3 protein: CASSDRGASEKLFF; CDR3 DNA: TGCGCCAGCAGCGACAGGGGGGCGTCTGAAAAACTGTTTTTT
D gene: -; V gene: TRBV29-1; J gene: TRBJ1-2; clone size: -; CDR3 protein: CSVDRLSYGYTF; CDR3 DNA: TGCAGCGTTGACAGGCTATCCTATGGCTACACCTTC
D gene: TRBD1; V gene: TRBV5-1; J gene: TRBJ2-2; clone size: -; CDR3 protein: CASSLDREATGELFF; CDR3 DNA: TGCGCCAGCAGCCTGGACAGGGAAGCCACCGGGGAGCTGTTTTTT
D gene: TRBD2; V gene: TRBV2; J gene: TRBJ2-2; clone size: -; CDR3 protein: CASSPGTMTGELFF; CDR3 DNA: TGTGCCAGCAGTCCCGGGACTATGACCGGGGAGCTGTTTTTT
D gene: TRBD1; V gene: TRBV5-1; J gene: TRBJ1-1; clone size: once; CDR3 protein: CASSGGTGVITEAFF; CDR3 DNA: TGCGCCAGCAGCGGAGGGACAGGGGTGATCACTGAAGCTTTCTTT
D gene: TRBD1; V gene: TRBV10-3; J gene: TRBJ1-2; clone size: once; CDR3 protein: CAISVWTGEGYTF; CDR3 DNA: TGTGCCATCAGTGTCTGGACAGGGGAGGGCTACACCTTC
D gene: TRBD2; V gene: TRBV19; J gene: TRBJ2-3; clone size: -; CDR3 protein: CASHGGVLADTQYF; CDR3 DNA: TGTGCCAGTCACGGGGGGGTACTCGCAGATACGCAGTATTTT
D gene: -; V gene: TRBV4-2; J gene: TRBJ2-5; clone size: -; CDR3 protein: CASSPAGGEGEETQYF; CDR3 DNA: TGTGCCAGCAGCCCCGCCGGCGGTGAGGGGGAGGAGACCCAGTACTTC
D gene: TRBD1; V gene: TRBV7-9; J gene: TRBJ2-1; clone size: -; CDR3 protein: CASSPLGQGYNEQFF; CDR3 DNA: TGTGCCAGCAGCCCTCTGGGACAGGGCTACAATGAGCAGTTCTTC
D gene: TRBD2; V gene: TRBV5-1; J gene: TRBJ2-1; clone size: -; CDR3 protein: CASSFAGSGGASEQFF; CDR3 DNA: TGCGCCAGCAGCTTCGCGGGGAGCGGGGGGGCGAGTGAGCAGTTCTTC
D gene: -; V gene: TRBV9; J gene: TRBJ1-6; clone size: once; CDR3 protein: CASSGLNSPLHF; CDR3 DNA: TGTGCCAGCAGCGGCCTTAATTCACCCCTCCACTTC
D gene: -; V gene: TRBV11-2; J gene: TRBJ2-1; clone size: -; CDR3 protein: CASSLKRLSSYNEQFF; CDR3 DNA: TGTGCCAGCAGCTTAAAGCGGCTCAGCTCCTACAATGAGCAGTTCTTC
D gene: TRBD1; V gene: TRBV5-1; J gene: TRBJ1-4; clone size: -; CDR3 protein: CASSFRTGGDEKLFF; CDR3 DNA: TGCGCCAGCAGCTTTAGGACAGGGGGAGATGAAAAACTGTTTTTT
D gene: -; V gene: TRBV6-1; J gene: TRBJ1-1; clone size: -; CDR3 protein: CASSSNTEAFF; CDR3 DNA: TGTGCCAGCAGTTCTAACACTGAAGCTTTCTTT
D gene: -; V gene: TRBV18; J gene: TRBJ1-4; clone size: -; CDR3 protein: CASSPPGRKLNEKLFF; CDR3 DNA: TGTGCCAGCTCACCTCCCGGACGGAAACTTAATGAAAAACTGTTTTTT
D gene: -; V gene: TRBV5-1; J gene: TRBJ1-1; clone size: -; CDR3 protein: CASSLGAGTNTEAFF; CDR3 DNA: TGCGCCAGCAGCTTGGGGGCAGGGACGAACACTGAAGCTTTCTTT
D gene: -; V gene: TRBV19; J gene: TRBJ2-6; clone size: -; CDR3 protein: CASSSPGPAFRISGANVLTF; CDR3 DNA: TGTGCCAGTAGTAGTCCGGGCCCCGCGTTCCGGATCTCTGGGGCCAACGTCCTGACTTTC
D gene: -; V gene: TRBV11-2; J gene: TRBJ1-2; clone size: -; CDR3 protein: CASSSIGYTF; CDR3 DNA: TGTGCCAGCAGCTCCATTGGCTACACCTTC
D gene: -; V gene: TRBV4-1; J gene: TRBJ1-3; clone size: few; CDR3 protein: CASSLKGLFSGNTIYF; CDR3 DNA: TGCGCCAGCAGCCTTAAGGGGCTATTCTCTGGAAACACCATATATTTT
D gene: TRBD1; V gene: TRBV30; J gene: TRBJ1-2; clone size: once; CDR3 protein: CAWARQDRNFNYGYTF; CDR3 DNA: TGTGCCTGGGCCCGTCAGGACAGGAACTTCAACTATGGCTACACCTTC
D gene: -; V gene: TRBV19; J gene: TRBJ1-5; clone size: -; CDR3 protein: CASSIWAGDQPQHF; CDR3 DNA: TGTGCCAGTAGTATCTGGGCAGGAGATCAGCCCCAGCATTTT
D gene: -; V gene: TRBV6-5; J gene: TRBJ2-5; clone size: few; CDR3 protein: CASSEYRGGQGQYF; CDR3 DNA: TGTGCCAGCAGCGAATACCGAGGGGGGCAGGGCCAGTACTTC
D gene: -; V gene: TRBV11-3; J gene: TRBJ2-3; clone size: -; CDR3 protein: CASSLTRRGPDTDTQYF; CDR3 DNA: TGTGCCAGCAGCTTAACGAGGAGGGGGCCAGACACAGATACGCAGTATTTT
D gene: -; V gene: TRBV7-9; J gene: TRBJ1-2; clone size: -; CDR3 protein: CASSALTGYGYTF; CDR3 DNA: TGTGCCAGCAGCGCGTTAACAGGGTATGGCTACACCTTC